What follows is one T cell receptor (beta chain) and its context. This specimen belongs to a study of cytomegalovirus exposure and HLA in healthy donors. V was cut by 1 base and J by 1 base, with 13 bases left in between. This CDR3 spans 16 amino acids. Germline loops: CDR1 LGHNA, CDR2 YSLEER. Healthy donors of bone marrow made up the group. PCR used 60 Vbeta primers and 13 Jbeta primers. The method was immunoSEQ multiplex PCR; TCRdb's version includes in-frame clones alone and lacks a portion of them. The data hold 120,000 or so clones, with roughly 70% observed a single time. The TCR sequence derives from a man younger than 45 in good health and CMV-seronegative. The chain has TRBV4-3 and TRBJ1-2; TRBD1 might be the D (5 bases). What was sequenced was PBMCs. Written as DNA, the CDR3 is TGCGCCAGCAGCCAAGCAGCGACAGCAGATAACTATGGCTACACCTTC. Protein: CASSQAATADNYGYTF.